One and the same sample provided the 6 T cell receptor beta chains below, sequenced in a study of beta chain features in type 1 diabetes. Antigen specificity for these receptors is unknown. The study reverse transcribed the entire isolated RNA, so it sequenced expressed TCRB transcripts. The data were produced by immunoSEQ multiplex PCR, yet TCRdb's version contains in-frame clones alone and is incomplete. The table shows around 600,000 clones, with 12% occurring only once. Study-wide results and limits: Significant though moderate, a shortening of TCRB CDR3s appeared in all four CD4+ subsets of Type 1 diabetes patients.

Sequences were obtained from naive CD4+ T cells from blood. Every receptor here comes from a man aged 30 to 39 with type 1 diabetes.

The genes are TRBV9 and TRBJ2-5, with 8 bases that match TRBD2. The DNA end lines up better with TRBJ2-7; the J call may be wrong. The V gene's germline CDR1 is SGDLS and CDR2 YYNGEE. This CDR3 comprises 15 residues. CDR3 sequence: CASSVGGGGHYEQYF. CDR3 DNA: TGTGCCAGCAGCGTAGGTGGCGGGGGGCACTACGAGCAGTACTTC.

The rearrangement uses TRBV5-1 and TRBJ2-2; the D call may be TRBD1 or TRBD2 (5 bases each). Germline CDR1 reads SGHRS; CDR2 reads YFSETQ. V was clipped by 4 bases and J by 6 bases, with 16 bases between them. This CDR3 has 15 residues. The CDR3 sequence is CASSRQDIGAGELFF. DNA of the CDR3: TGCGCCAGCAGCAGGCAGGACATCGGGGCCGGGGAGCTGTTTTTT.

In this sample, this clone turned up a few times. The chain links TRBV6-5 to TRBJ2-7; perhaps D is TRBD1 or TRBD2 (5 bases each). Trimming removed 5 bases from V and 2 bases from J, with 10 bases in between. The V gene's germline CDR1 is MNHEY and CDR2 SVGAGI. The CDR3 length is 13 residues. The CDR3, as DNA: TGTGCCAGCAGTACCAGGGACCCCTACGAGCAGTACTTC. This translates into CASSTRDPYEQYF.

The genes are TRBV30 and TRBJ2-1; 10 bases align to TRBD2. CDR1 and CDR2 (germline): GTSNPN, SVGIG (reference sequence). This CDR3 comprises 14 residues. Losses at the gene ends were 1 base for V and 4 bases for J; bases not matched to a gene: 1. The CDR3, as DNA: TGTGCCTGGAGTGGGACTAGCGGATACAATGAGCAGTTCTTC. This encodes CAWSGTSGYNEQFF.

The rearrangement links TRBV7-9 to TRBJ1-1, with 7 nucleotides matching TRBD1. The V and J ends lost 4 bases and 10 bases, in that order; junction bases with no gene match: 6. This CDR3 region has 12 residues. The germline CDR1 and CDR2 sequences are SEHNR and FQNEAQ (reference sequence). This CDR3 is CASSSTGEGAFF. The CDR3, as DNA: TGTGCCAGCAGCTCTACAGGGGAGGGAGCTTTCTTT.

This clone was counted only a few times. This chain joins TRBV28 and TRBJ2-3; TRBD2 might be the D (5 bases). The V gene lost 7 bases and the J gene lost 4 bases, with 9 bases spanning the gap. The CDR3 extends over 12 amino acids. Germline V gene lookup returns CDR1 MDHEN and CDR2 SYDVKM. The CDR3, as DNA: TGTGCCAGCACTGGGGAGCCAGATACGCAGTATTTT. Protein: CASTGEPDTQYF. The full variable domain, with the rest looked up from reference TRBV28 and TRBJ2-3, is DVKVTQSSRYLVKRTGEKVFLECVQDMDHENMFWYRQDPGLGLRLIYFSYDVKMKEKGDIPEGYSVSREKKERFSLILESASTNQTSMYLCASTGEPDTQYFGPGTRLTVL.